Listed below are T cell receptor beta chains from one sample, sequenced in a study of cytomegalovirus exposure and HLA in healthy donors. Using immunoSEQ multiplex PCR, the repertoire was profiled, and TCRdb retains in-frame clones only, with some absent. The sample lists tens of thousands of clones, approximately 71% occurring once. The material sequenced was PBMCs. The receptors here all came from a man between 50 and 59 years old in good health and CMV-seropositive. The CDR3 runs from the conserved cysteine through the conserved F or W.

j_gene: TRBJ2-1
v_gene: TRBV19
CDR3aa: CASSISSGSSYNEQFF

j_gene: TRBJ2-7
v_gene: TRBV29-1
CDR3aa: CSVAARESSYEQYF

j_gene: TRBJ2-7
v_gene: TRBV5-1
CDR3aa: CASSPGLAGVEVEQYF

j_gene: TRBJ1-2
v_gene: TRBV4-2
CDR3aa: CASSQEGRQGGVWGYGYTF

j_gene: TRBJ1-1
v_gene: TRBV18
CDR3aa: CASSPRTANTEAFF

j_gene: TRBJ1-5
v_gene: TRBV6-5
CDR3aa: CASSYSRVQPQHF

j_gene: TRBJ1-4
v_gene: TRBV27
CDR3aa: CASSPAGYNEKLFF

j_gene: TRBJ2-5
v_gene: TRBV9
CDR3aa: CASSYSGGAGETQYF

j_gene: TRBJ2-1
v_gene: TRBV10-3
CDR3aa: CAIRPGTSGEGEQFF

j_gene: TRBJ2-3
v_gene: TRBV27
CDR3aa: CASSPLGLAGGPSTDTQYF

j_gene: TRBJ2-7
v_gene: TRBV27
CDR3aa: CASSPIVRLTYEQYF

j_gene: TRBJ2-2
v_gene: TRBV5-1
CDR3aa: CASSSRLADNTGELFF

j_gene: TRBJ2-1
v_gene: TRBV7-9
CDR3aa: CASSLGTSGPSRWDEQFF

j_gene: .
v_gene: TRBV4-1
CDR3aa: CASSQVGQGFYEQYF

j_gene: TRBJ2-2
v_gene: TRBV9
CDR3aa: CASSLRAGELFF

j_gene: TRBJ2-7
v_gene: TRBV28
CDR3aa: CASSLLAGEVYEQYF

j_gene: TRBJ2-5
v_gene: TRBV5-6
CDR3aa: CASSGPGHIETQYF

j_gene: TRBJ1-1
v_gene: TRBV4-3
CDR3aa: CASSQGPDRKNTEAFF

j_gene: TRBJ2-3
v_gene: TRBV9
CDR3aa: CASSPGTSDGTDTQYF

j_gene: TRBJ1-1
v_gene: TRBV6-5
CDR3aa: CASSSRRRAFF

j_gene: TRBJ1-1
v_gene: TRBV7-2
CDR3aa: CASSPDRGRGNTEAFF

j_gene: TRBJ2-2
v_gene: TRBV6-4
CDR3aa: CASSRTGNTGELFF

j_gene: TRBJ1-6
v_gene: TRBV5-4
CDR3aa: CASSQEQGPLHF

j_gene: TRBJ2-6
v_gene: TRBV5-6
CDR3aa: CASEGGVWANVLTF

j_gene: TRBJ2-3
v_gene: TRBV4-1
CDR3aa: CASSQDSSGGTDTQYF

j_gene: TRBJ2-1
v_gene: TRBV6-5
CDR3aa: CASSYGIAGGFNEQFF

j_gene: TRBJ2-5
v_gene: TRBV11-2
CDR3aa: CASSLLPELQETQYF

j_gene: TRBJ1-4
v_gene: TRBV15
CDR3aa: CATSLRRADEKLFF

j_gene: TRBJ1-2
v_gene: TRBV27
CDR3aa: CASSGPPNYGYTF

j_gene: TRBJ1-6
v_gene: TRBV11-2
CDR3aa: CASSLDPDRFKRPLHF

j_gene: TRBJ2-2
v_gene: TRBV19
CDR3aa: CASSTRGSNTGELFF